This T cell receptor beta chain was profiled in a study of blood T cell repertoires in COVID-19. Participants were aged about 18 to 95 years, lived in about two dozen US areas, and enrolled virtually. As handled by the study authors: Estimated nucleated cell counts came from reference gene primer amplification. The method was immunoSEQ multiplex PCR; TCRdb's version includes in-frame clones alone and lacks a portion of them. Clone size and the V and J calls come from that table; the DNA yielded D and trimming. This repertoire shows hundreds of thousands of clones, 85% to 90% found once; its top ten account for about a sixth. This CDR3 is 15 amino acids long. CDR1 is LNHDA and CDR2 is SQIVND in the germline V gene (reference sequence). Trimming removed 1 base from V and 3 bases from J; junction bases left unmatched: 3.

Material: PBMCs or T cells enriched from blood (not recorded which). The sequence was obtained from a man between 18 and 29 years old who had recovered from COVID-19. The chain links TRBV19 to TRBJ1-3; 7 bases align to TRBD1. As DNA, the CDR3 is TGTGCCAGTAGTATAGGGGGACAGATTGGAAACACCATATATTTT. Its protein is CASSIGGQIGNTIYF. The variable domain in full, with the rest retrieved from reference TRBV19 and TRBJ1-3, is DGGITQSPKYLFRKEGQNVTLSCEQNLNHDAMYWYRQDPGQGLRLIYYSQIVNDFQKGDIAEGYSVSREKKESFPLTVTSAQKNPTAFYLCASSIGGQIGNTIYFGEGSWLTVV.